One sample yielded the 18 T cell receptor beta chains listed below, sequenced in a study of beta chain features in type 1 diabetes (dated by TCRdb to the late 2010s). The library was generated by the immunoSEQ multiplex PCR assay. All of the isolated RNA was reverse transcribed with the High Capacity cDNA Reverse Transcription Kit, so expressed TCRB transcripts were sequenced. TCRdb obtained this table from immuneACCESS and retained in-frame rearrangements with V and J assigned. These tables miss some clones; where compared with another copy, unresolved V genes account for less than half of the shortfall, and the remainder is unexplained. For this sample the table gives roughly 280,000 clones, of which about 23% were detected only once. Around 0.013% of the sample is held by the ten biggest clonotypes. No antigen is known for these receptors. The full study reports these points: A moderate but significant shortening of TCRB CDR3 length was observed in type 1 diabetes patients in all four CD4+ subsets.

Sequenced: naive CD4+ T cells from blood. The cell subset or site label of this sample denotes: true naive CD4+ T cells. The origin of the receptors is a woman aged 25 to 39 with type 1 diabetes.

The chain uses TRBV30 and TRBJ2-1; D is possibly TRBD1 (5 bases). In germline, CDR1 is GTSNPN, CDR2 SVGIG (reference sequence). The CDR3 sequence is 15 residues long. Trimming removed 1 base from V and 1 base from J, with 11 bases in between. The CDR3 spells CAWSGWSGSYNEQFF. The CDR3 DNA reads TGTGCCTGGAGTGGATGGTCAGGGTCCTACAATGAGCAGTTCTTC.

The sample holds a few counts of this clone. The chain is built from TRBV25-1 and TRBJ1-5; 7 bases match TRBD1. J was trimmed by 2 bases and V by 7 bases; bases with no gene match: 8. Germline V gene data show CDR1 as MGHDK and CDR2 as SYGVNS. This CDR3 region has 15 residues. The CDR3 is CASNVTGTGNQPQHF. CDR3 coding DNA: TGTGCCAGCAACGTAACCGGGACAGGCAATCAGCCCCAGCATTTT.

The CDR3 nucleotides are TGTGCCAGCAGTTCCAGTGACAGCTCCTACGAGCAGTACTTC. This sequence encodes CASSSSDSSYEQYF. The chain couples TRBV27 to TRBJ2-7; a weak D match, TRBD1 (5 bases). This CDR3 has 14 residues. Germline V CDR1 and CDR2: MNHEY, SMNVEV (reference sequence). V lost 4 bases, J lost 0 bases, and 10 bases lay in between.

The gene calls are TRBV23-1 and TRBJ1-5; D gene unclear. TRBV23-1 is an ORF, and what it does is uncertain. This CDR3 region has 13 residues. With 5 bases removed from V and 3 bases from J, the gap between germline ends came to 8 bases. This CDR3 reads CASSGQTNQPQHF. Here the CDR3 DNA reads TGCGCCAGCAGTGGGCAGACCAATCAGCCCCAGCATTTT.

This clone showed up just a few times. This chain uses TRBV1 with TRBJ2-5; the listed D gene, TRBD2, was not tested against the DNA. TRBV1 is reported as a pseudogene. There are 16 residues in the CDR3. The CDR3 coding sequence is TGCACCAGCAGCCAACCGGGACTAGCGGGACAAGAGACCCAGTACTTC. Encoded protein: CTSSQPGLAGQETQYF.

The J gene is TRBJ2-1, the V gene TRBV5-6; 10 bases agree with TRBD2. CDR1 SGHDT and CDR2 YYEEEE come from the germline V gene. CDR3 length: 19 amino acids. J gave up 1 base and V 4 bases, and 14 bases lay outside the gene matches. CDR3 region: CASSRSGAGGLGSYNEQFF. CDR3 nucleotide sequence: TGTGCCAGCAGCCGGTCGGGAGCGGGAGGGCTCGGATCCTACAATGAGCAGTTCTTC. Full variable domain (outside the CDR3, taken from reference TRBV5-6 and TRBJ2-1): DAGVTQSPTHLIKTRGQQVTLRCSPKSGHDTVSWYQQALGQGPQFIFQYYEEEERQRGNFPDRFSGHQFPNYSSELNVNALLLGDSALYLCASSRSGAGGLGSYNEQFFGPGTRLTVL.

The chain joins TRBV7-3 to TRBJ1-2; 9 nucleotides line up with TRBD1. In germline, CDR1 is SGHTA, CDR2 FQGTGA. The V gene end was trimmed by 2 bases and the J gene end by 5 bases; junction bases not matched to a gene: 6. This CDR3 has 15 amino acids. CDR3 region: CASSLAGQGDYGYTF. Here the CDR3 DNA reads TGTGCCAGCAGCTTAGCGGGACAGGGCGATTATGGCTACACCTTC. The complete variable domain, with remaining parts taken from reference TRBV7-3 and TRBJ1-2, reads GAGVSQTPSNKVTEKGKYVELRCDPISGHTALYWYRQSLGQGPEFLIYFQGTGAADDSGLPNDRFFAVRPEGSVSTLKIQRTERGDSAVYLCASSLAGQGDYGYTFGSGTRLTVV.

This clone occurred a few times. The genes are TRBV29-1 and TRBJ1-4, with 7 bases fitting TRBD1. V lost 7 bases, J lost 8 bases, and 10 bases stayed unmatched. Germline loops: CDR1 SQVTM, CDR2 ANQGSEA. The CDR3 contains 13 residues. CDR3 in amino acids: CSASTGLEEKLFF. In nucleotides, the CDR3 is TGCAGCGCTTCGACAGGGTTGGAGGAAAAACTGTTTTTT.

V is TRBV14 and J is TRBJ2-1; TRBD1 might be the D (6 bases). The germline gives CDR1 SGHDN, CDR2 FVKESK. Trimming stripped 6 bases from V and 10 bases from J, with 13 bases between. The CDR3 extends over 12 amino acids. The CDR3 here is CASSRTELEQFF. The CDR3 nucleotides are TGTGCCAGCAGTCGGACAGAGCTCGAGCAGTTCTTC.

V usage is TRBV7-9 and J usage is TRBJ2-7, with TRBD1 matching over 7 bases. The CDR3 runs 15 residues. Germline V gene data show CDR1 as SEHNR and CDR2 as FQNEAQ (reference sequence). The V segment lost 3 bases and the J segment 6 bases; nucleotides outside the gene matches: 11. CDR3 residues: CASSFRQGEISEQYF. In nucleotides, the CDR3 is TGTGCCAGCAGCTTCAGACAGGGCGAAATCTCCGAGCAGTACTTC.

The table lists this clone with a few counts. The chain employs TRBV29-1 and TRBJ2-5, with 7 positions matching TRBD2. Germline V gene data show CDR1 as SQVTM and CDR2 as ANQGSEA. The CDR3 length is 13 residues. Unmatched junction bases numbered 10, after V lost 7 bases and J lost 5 bases. CDR3 residues: CSAVGGLGETQYF. The CDR3 DNA reads TGCAGCGCAGTGGGGGGGTTGGGGGAGACCCAGTACTTC.

In its sample, this clone was seen a few times. V usage is TRBV4-1 and J usage is TRBJ1-5, with 7 bases lining up with TRBD1. Trimming at V came to 4 bases and at J to 7 bases, leaving 13 bases not matched to a gene. Germline V gene sequence: CDR1 MGHRA, CDR2 YSYEKL. The CDR3 contains 16 residues. The CDR3 DNA follows: TGCGCCAGCAGCCGAGCTACACAGGGGAAGGAGCAGCCCCAGCATTTT. Amino acid sequence: CASSRATQGKEQPQHF.

This clone showed up just a few times. The CDR3 is CASSPDREQETQYF. Here the CDR3 DNA reads TGTGCCAGCTCACCAGACAGGGAGCAAGAGACCCAGTACTTC. The rearrangement uses TRBV18 and TRBJ2-5; TRBD1 agrees at 7 bases. Germline assignment: CDR1 KGHSH and CDR2 LQKENI. The CDR3 has 14 residues. Trimming removed 2 bases from V and 2 bases from J; junction bases left unmatched: 2.

This clone has just a few counts. The chain is built from TRBV14 and TRBJ2-3, with 7 bases that match TRBD1. Trimming cost V 1 base and J 6 bases; bases outside gene matches: 7. The CDR3 covers 15 residues. Germline V gene sequence: CDR1 SGHDN, CDR2 FVKESK. CDR3: CASSQGPGGYDTQYF. In DNA, the CDR3 is TGTGCCAGCAGCCAAGGCCCAGGGGGTTATGATACGCAGTATTTT.

This clone occurred a few times. V gene TRBV28 combines with J gene TRBJ1-2; D unresolved. V shed 2 bases and J shed 4 bases, with 5 bases lying between them. Germline CDR1 MDHEN, CDR2 SYDVKM. There are 12 residues in the CDR3. The CDR3 DNA is TGTGCCAGCAGTTTACCCAGCTATGGCTACACCTTC. It specifies CASSLPSYGYTF.

The V gene is TRBV5-1, the J gene TRBJ2-1; a possible D gene is TRBD2 (6 bases). Trimming cost V 1 base and J 5 bases, with 7 bases left between them. Per germline, CDR1 SGHRS and CDR2 YFSETQ. The CDR3 consists of 13 residues. For the CDR3, the DNA is TGCGCCAGCAGCTTGTGGGGGGACAATGAGCAGTTCTTC. Its translation: CASSLWGDNEQFF.

This clone was recorded a few times. The rearrangement uses TRBV7-2 and TRBJ2-5, with D perhaps matching TRBD2 (6 bases). V was trimmed by 5 bases and J by 4 bases, leaving 14 bases between them. Germline loops: CDR1 SGHTA, CDR2 FQGNSA. This CDR3 contains 14 residues. CDR3 region: CASSRGGRGETQYF. The CDR3 nucleotides are TGTGCCAGCAGCCGAGGTGGGCGGGGAGAGACCCAGTACTTC.

This clone has more than one count but fewer than ten. This sample includes further DNA sequences coding for the same CDR3. The chain joins TRBV29-1 to TRBJ2-2; D is ambiguous. This CDR3 spans 10 amino acids. Trimming took off 5 bases at V and 5 bases at J, with 3 bases between the two ends. Germline loops: CDR1 SQVTM, CDR2 ANQGSEA. For the CDR3, the DNA is TGCAGCGTTCTGACCGGGGAGCTGTTTTTT. This encodes CSVLTGELFF.